Presented here are 20 T cell receptor delta chains from one specimen sequenced in a study of gamma-delta chains in newborns, infants, children (dated by TCRdb to the late 2010s). Sequenced using an Illumina MiSeq. The public reads were reprocessed by TCRdb using CATT, and rows of matching DNA were later combined. This sample lists 2,500 to 3,500 delta-chain clones; 2.6% were detected once. 6.5% of the sample belongs to the ten largest clones. Sequencing input: blood. The source of these receptors is a child who was a newborn, infant or young child, either healthy, febrile or measles-vaccinated (not recorded which).

Sample share makes this clone medium-sized. The same CDR3 arises from other DNA sequences in this sample as well. The rearrangement uses TRDV2 and TRDJ1; 8 bases line up with TRDD3. Germline CDR1 GEAIGNYY, CDR2 EKD. This CDR3 contains 15 residues. J lost 0 bases, V lost 3 bases, and 5 bases had no gene match. CDR3 sequence: CACDALGGYTDKLIF. The DNA of the CDR3 is TGTGCCTGTGACGCACTGGGGGGGTACACCGATAAACTCATCTTT.

A note on this clone: With a much larger clone just one base away, this may be a read error. V usage is TRDV2 and J usage is TRDJ1, with 12 nucleotides matching TRDD3. CDR3 length equals 17 residues. Germline V gene sequence: CDR1 GEAIGNYY, CDR2 EKD. This CDR3 reads CAYDTLGDTRGTDKLIF. The CDR3 DNA is TGTGCCTATGACACTCTGGGGGATACGCGGGGCACCGATAAACTCATCTTT.

Details on this clone: This sequence may be a read error, since a much larger clone differs from it by one base. The genes are TRDV2 and TRDJ1; 9 bases are shared with TRDD3. CDR1 and CDR2 from the germline V gene are GEAIGNYY and EKD. This CDR3 contains 15 residues. The V and J ends lost 5 bases and 2 bases, in that order; junction bases with no gene match: 8. The CDR3 sequence is CACGPLLGETDKLIF. Written as DNA, the CDR3 is TGTGCCTGTGGCCCCCTACTGGGGGAAACCGATAAACTCATCTTT.

This clone has just a few counts. A far bigger clonotype differs at one base, so this is likely a read error. The chain couples TRDV2 to TRDJ3; 7 bases align to TRDD3. Trimming cost V 0 bases and J 0 bases; bases outside gene matches: 4. CDR3 size: 18 residues. Germline assignment: CDR1 GEAIGNYY and CDR2 EKD. This chain's CDR3 is CACDTTGAGSWDTRQMFF. As DNA, the CDR3 is TGTGCCTGTGACACCACTGGGGCGGGCTCCTGGGACACCCGACAGATGTTTTTC.

Of note for this clone: This may come from a read error, since a much larger clone is one base off. J is TRDJ1 and V is TRDV2, with a weak D call TRDD3 (6 bases). This CDR3 is built from 18 residues. Germline assignment: CDR1 GEAIGNYY and CDR2 EKD. DNA of the CDR3: TGTGCCTGTGACACCCTGGGGATTCGAGGGGCGTACACCGATAAACTCACCTTT. It encodes CACDTLGIRGAYTDKLTF.

The table lists this clone with a few counts. This could be a read error, since a much larger clone is one nucleotide away. Different DNA sequences within this sample yield the same CDR3. The chain links TRDV2 to TRDJ1, with 7 bases fitting TRDD3. Germline CDR1 GEAIGNYY, CDR2 EKD. The CDR3 sequence is 18 residues long. CDR3 bases: TGCGCCTGTGACACCGTCGGAAGCCGGACTGGGGAAACTGATAAACTCATCTTT. Its translation: CACDTVGSRTGETDKLIF.

This clone qualifies as medium-sized. The chain employs TRDV2 and TRDJ3, with TRDD3 matching over 13 bases. Germline assignment: CDR1 GEAIGNYY and CDR2 EKD. V shed 3 bases, J shed 0 bases, and the junction held 16 bases outside the gene matches. CDR3 length equals 23 residues. CDR3 protein: CACDPVLGDTSPPSSWDTRQMFF. The CDR3, as DNA: TGTGCCTGTGACCCCGTACTGGGGGATACGTCCCCGCCTAGCTCCTGGGACACCCGACAGATGTTTTTC.

Worth noting for this clone: A far larger clone is only one base removed, so a read error is likely. The chain couples TRDV2 to TRDJ1, with 8 positions matching TRDD2. Germline loops: CDR1 GEAIGNYY, CDR2 EKD. The CDR3 is made up of 21 amino acids. The J segment lost 1 base and the V segment lost 3 bases, leaving 24 bases of the junction unmatched. CDR3 DNA sequence: TGTGCCTGTGACCCTCTTCCTACGGATGGGCCCGGGACTGGCCCCACCGATAAACTCATCTTT. Protein sequence: CACDPLPTDGPGTGPTDKLIF.

This clone showed up just a few times. A much more abundant neighbour one base away suggests this may be a read error. The chain is built from TRDV2 and TRDJ1; TRDD3 agrees at 10 bases. CDR3 length equals 16 residues. Germline-derived CDR1 and CDR2 are GEAIGNYY and EKD. The CDR3 spells CACDQLGDSHTDKLTF. CDR3 nucleotide sequence: TGTGCCTGTGACCAACTGGGGGATTCACACACCGATAAACTCACCTTT.

Regarding this clone: A much larger clone lies one base from this, so it may be a read error. The chain recombines TRDV2 with TRDJ1; no clear D. The CDR3 is 15 residues long. The germline V gene encodes CDR1 GEAIGNYY and CDR2 EKD. In nucleotides, the CDR3 is TGTGCCTGTGACCCCGTAGGTGGATTCACCGATAAACTCACCTTT. This sequence encodes CACDPVGGFTDKLTF.

A word on this clone: A read error is possible here, since a much larger clone lies one base away. The chain has TRDV2 and TRDJ1, with a weak D call TRDD3 (6 bases). Trimming stripped 4 bases from V and 0 bases from J, with 17 bases between. In germline, CDR1 is GEAIGNYY, CDR2 EKD. This CDR3 comprises 16 residues. CDR3 sequence: CACERLGGTDTDKLIF. The CDR3 region has the DNA TGTGCCTGTGAACGCTTGGGGGGTACGGACACCGATAAACTCATCTTT.

This clone was counted a few times. This probably arose from a read error, given a far larger clone one base away. The rearrangement uses TRDV2 and TRDJ1; 13 positions match TRDD3. The germline CDR1 and CDR2 sequences are GEAIGNYY and EKD. V was clipped by 1 base and J by 0 bases; unmatched bases: 16. The CDR3 is made up of 21 amino acids. CDR3 protein: CACDTIRGVLGDTPDTDKLIF. CDR3 DNA: TGTGCCTGTGACACTATACGCGGGGTACTGGGGGATACGCCTGACACCGATAAACTCATCTTT.

This clone has a handful of counts. This is likely an artifact of a read error, given a far larger clone one base away. Additional DNA sequences in this sample encode the identical CDR3. V is TRDV2 and J is TRDJ3; TRDD3 matches 7 bases. There are 19 residues in the CDR3. Germline loops: CDR1 GEAIGNYY, CDR2 EKD. Here the CDR3 DNA reads TGTGCCTGCGACACCGCCGGGGGATGGAGCTCCTGGGACACCCGACAGATGTTTTTC. Encoded protein: CACDTAGGWSSWDTRQMFF.

With respect to this clone: This may be a read error, as it is one base from a much larger clone. V and J are TRDV2 and TRDJ1, with 8 bases aligning to TRDD3. Germline values: CDR1 GEAIGNYY, CDR2 EKD. CDR3 length: 19 amino acids. V lost 3 bases, J lost 5 bases, and 22 bases stayed unmatched. This CDR3 is CACDAVGGWGTGISDKLIF. The CDR3 DNA follows: TGTGCCTGTGACGCCGTCGGTGGCTGGGGGACCGGCATTAGTGATAAACTCATCTTT.

In its sample, this clone ranks as large. Other nucleotide sequences from this sample produce the same CDR3. The chain employs TRDV2 and TRDJ1; 10 bases are shared with TRDD3. V dropped 3 bases and J dropped 0; count of bases not matched to a gene: 6. The CDR3 extends over 16 amino acids. Germline-derived CDR1 and CDR2 are GEAIGNYY and EKD. CDR3 protein: CACDPLGDDYTDKLIF. CDR3 DNA: TGTGCCTGTGACCCACTGGGGGATGATTACACCGATAAACTCATCTTT.

In the case of this clone: A much more abundant neighbour one base away suggests this may be a read error. The rearrangement joins TRDV2 to TRDJ2, with 7 nucleotides matching TRDD3. From germline, CDR1 is GEAIGNYY and CDR2 EKD. The junction had 13 bases not matched to a gene; V was cut back by 3 bases and J by 1 base. The CDR3 sequence is 18 residues long. The DNA of the CDR3 is TGTGCCTGTGACGCCGTTGGGGGAGACGACCTTTTGACAGCACAACTCTTCTTT. Encoded protein: CACDAVGGDDLLTAQLFF.

This clone was counted only a few times. This rearrangement joins TRDV2 to TRDJ3; 12 bases match TRDD3. This CDR3 has 20 amino acids. V was clipped by 4 bases and J by 0 bases; unmatched bases: 9. Per germline, CDR1 GEAIGNYY and CDR2 EKD. CDR3 in amino acids: CACDHVLGDTGSWDTRQMFF. The CDR3 bases are TGTGCCTGTGATCACGTACTGGGGGATACAGGCTCCTGGGACACCCGACAGATGTTTTTC.

This clone was observed a few times. This may arise from a read error, as a much more abundant clone is one base away. This chain connects TRDV2 to TRDJ1; 12 nucleotides match TRDD3. From germline, CDR1 is GEAIGNYY and CDR2 EKD. CDR3 length: 20 amino acids. CDR3: CARDTVVTGGYLPTTDKLIF. The CDR3, as DNA: TGTGCCCGTGACACGGTTGTTACTGGGGGATACCTCCCGACCACCGATAAACTCATCTTT.

Comment on this clone: A read error is possible here, since a much larger clone lies one base away. In the same sample, other DNA sequences code for this CDR3. The chain joins TRDV2 to TRDJ1; 8 bases are a match to TRDD3. After removal of 3 bases from V and 0 bases from J, the junction contained 5 bases not matched to a gene. Germline CDR1 and CDR2: GEAIGNYY and EKD. The CDR3 has 15 amino acids. CDR3 loop: CACDALGEDTDKLIF. The CDR3 coding sequence is TGTGCCTGTGACGCGCTGGGGGAAGACACCGATAAACTCATCTTT.

The sample holds a few counts of this clone. A single base separates this from a much larger clone, so it may be a read error. This sample includes further DNA sequences coding for the same CDR3. The genes are TRDV2 and TRDJ3, with 7 nucleotides matching TRDD3. Per germline, CDR1 GEAIGNYY and CDR2 EKD. This CDR3 region has 18 residues. The DNA for the CDR3 is TGTGCCTGTGACACCGTCGGGGATAGCGCCTGGGACACCCGGCAGATGTTTTTC. Its translation: CACDTVGDSAWDTRQMFF.